This T cell receptor (beta chain) was profiled in a study of regulatory T cells in long-lasting Graves disease. In germline, CDR1 is SNHLY, CDR2 FYNNEI. Germline trimming cut 6 bases from V and 9 bases from J; bases unmatched to any gene: 7. The CDR3 has 14 residues. Time point reported: newly diagnosed GD, antithyroid drugs for less than 3 months. There was RNA extracted from PBMCs, and the TCR library was made from it. CDR3 regions were amplified by Arm-PCR using iRepertoire HTBI primers to build TCR beta libraries. One entry per CDR3 protein results from TCRdb running MiXCR on the multiplex PCR reads. The repertoire holds roughly 400,000 distinct CDR3 sequences, with about 15% as singletons. A further study also used this sample, focusing on T cells in Graves' hyperthyroidism and ophthalmopathy.

The chain recombines TRBV2 with TRBJ2-7; 14 positions match TRBD2. This TCR was sampled from a woman aged 40-49 years with Graves disease. The specimen was peripheral blood mononuclear cells (PBMCs), collected at new diagnosis, from a patient treated with antithyroid drugs. The CDR3 here is CASRTGTSGSMQYF. The CDR3 bases are TGTGCCAGCAGGACCGGGACTAGCGGGAGTATGCAGTACTTC.